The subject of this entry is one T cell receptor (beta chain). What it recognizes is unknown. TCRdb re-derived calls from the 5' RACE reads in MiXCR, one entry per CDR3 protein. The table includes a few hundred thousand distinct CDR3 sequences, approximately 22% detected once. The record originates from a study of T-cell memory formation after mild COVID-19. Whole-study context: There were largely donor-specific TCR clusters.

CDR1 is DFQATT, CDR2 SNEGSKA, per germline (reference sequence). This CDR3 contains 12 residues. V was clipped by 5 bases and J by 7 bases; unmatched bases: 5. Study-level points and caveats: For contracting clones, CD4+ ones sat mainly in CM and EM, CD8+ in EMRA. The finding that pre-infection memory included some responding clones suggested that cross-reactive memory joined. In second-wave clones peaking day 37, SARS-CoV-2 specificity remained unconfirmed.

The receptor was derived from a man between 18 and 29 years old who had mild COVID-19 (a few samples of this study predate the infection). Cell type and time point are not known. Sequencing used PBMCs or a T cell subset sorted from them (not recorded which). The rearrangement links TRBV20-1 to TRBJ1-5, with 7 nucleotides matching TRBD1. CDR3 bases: TGCAGTGCTGGGCAGGGGGGCCAGCCCCAGCATTTT. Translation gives CSAGQGGQPQHF.